These 27 T cell receptor beta chains came from one sample sequenced in a study of identical twins. MiXCR, run by TCRdb on the 5' RACE reads, gives a single entry per CDR3 protein. The profile shows 650,000 to 750,000 distinct CDR3 sequences, over 20% of them singletons. This sample was shared with a second study, whose subject was T cells expressing NK-cell markers.

The sequencing sample was made of PBMCs. These receptors all stem from a woman younger than 35 in good health.

The gene calls are TRBV6-1 and TRBJ2-7, with D uncertain. CDR3 size: 13 residues. In germline, CDR1 is MNHNS, CDR2 SASEGT. Trimming shortened V by 4 bases and J by 4 bases, and 11 bases separated the two germline ends. CDR3 nucleotide sequence: TGTGCCAGCAGTGCCGCCCAGAGATACGAGCAGTACTTC. It is translated as CASSAAQRYEQYF.

The chain carries TRBV6-5 and TRBJ2-5; a weak D match, TRBD1 (6 bases). V was pared by 2 bases and J by 5 bases, with 12 bases between. The CDR3 consists of 14 residues. Germline V gene data show CDR1 as MNHEY and CDR2 as SVGAGI. The CDR3 spells CASSYRDMRETQYF. DNA for the CDR3: TGTGCCAGCAGTTACAGGGACATGAGGGAGACCCAGTACTTC.

This clonotype showed up just a few times. The chain carries TRBV10-3 and TRBJ2-5; D might be TRBD2 (6 bases). This CDR3 is built from 14 residues. Between the trimmed V and J ends, which lost 3 bases and 1 base, there was a span of 9 bases. Per the germline V gene, CDR1 is ENHRY and CDR2 is SYGVKD. In nucleotides, the CDR3 is TGTGCCATCAGTGACGGGGGTATCCAAGAGACCCAGTACTTC. Encoded protein: CAISDGGIQETQYF.

The V call is TRBV5-8, the J call TRBJ2-1; D unclear. Deletions cut 4 bases from V and 4 bases from J, with 18 bases between. The CDR3 contains 16 residues. From germline, CDR1 is SGHTS and CDR2 YDEGEE. CDR3 loop: CASSRAASPFYNEQFF. CDR3 DNA: TGTGCCAGCAGCCGGGCGGCCAGCCCCTTTTACAATGAGCAGTTCTTC.

This clonotype has only a few counts. The rearrangement uses TRBV12-3 or TRBV12-4 and TRBJ1-5; D ambiguous. This CDR3 is built from 14 residues. Trimming shortened V by 2 bases and J by 7 bases, and 12 bases separated the two germline ends. The CDR3 DNA reads as TGTGCCAGCAGTTTACCCCAGGCACGCCAGCCCCAGCATTTT. Translation: CASSLPQARQPQHF.

This clonotype occurred a few times. This chain connects TRBV6-6 to TRBJ2-3; D is ambiguous. This CDR3 is 12 amino acids long. V gave up 5 bases and J gave up 6 bases, with 9 bases separating them. The germline gives CDR1 MNHNY, CDR2 SVGAGI (reference sequence). The CDR3 loop is CASSAVVDTQYF. The CDR3 region has the DNA TGTGCCAGCAGTGCGGTAGTGGATACGCAGTATTTT.

This clonotype was recorded at least ten times. The V call is TRBV29-1, the J call TRBJ1-1; 8 bases match TRBD1. The germline CDR1 and CDR2 sequences are SQVTM and ANQGSEA. With 5 bases clipped from V and 0 bases from J, the junction kept 8 bases outside the gene matches. The CDR3 runs 15 residues. Here the CDR3 reads CSVSDRVGMNTEAFF. CDR3 coding DNA: TGCAGCGTTTCGGACAGGGTCGGTATGAACACTGAAGCTTTCTTT.

In its sample, this clonotype was seen a few times. V usage is TRBV29-1 and J usage is TRBJ2-2; possible D gene TRBD2, 6 bases. This CDR3 is built from 13 residues. Germline V gene data show CDR1 as SQVTM and CDR2 as ANQGSEA. Trimming removed 6 bases from V and 4 bases from J, with 12 bases in between. CDR3 region: CSVGGAGTGELFF. Written as DNA, the CDR3 is TGCAGCGTGGGGGGAGCCGGCACCGGGGAGCTGTTTTTT.

This clonotype came up many times. J is TRBJ2-4 and V is TRBV20-1; 8 nucleotides agree with TRBD1. CDR3 size: 15 residues. Germline V gene sequence: CDR1 DFQATT, CDR2 SNEGSKA (reference sequence). Germline trimming cut 6 bases from V and 5 bases from J; bases unmatched to any gene: 12. The chain's CDR3 is CSATGQGAIENIQYF. The CDR3 coding sequence is TGCAGTGCCACGGGGCAGGGGGCTATTGAAAACATTCAGTACTTC.

J is TRBJ1-1 and V is TRBV12-3 or TRBV12-4, with D possibly being TRBD1 (5 bases). The germline V and J ends were trimmed by 2 bases and 2 bases, with 9 bases remaining between them. CDR3 length equals 14 residues. In nucleotides, the CDR3 is TGTGCCAGCAGTTTACATGGGGGAAACACTGAAGCTTTCTTT. Translation gives CASSLHGGNTEAFF.

This clonotype was observed a few times. The rearrangement joins TRBV7-9 to TRBJ2-3; D gene ambiguous. The V end was cut by 5 bases, the J end by 4 bases, with 13 bases between. CDR1 and CDR2 from the germline V gene are SEHNR and FQNEAQ (reference sequence). The CDR3 sequence is 14 residues long. CDR3 in amino acids: CASSLGFTADTQYF. The CDR3 coding sequence is TGTGCCAGCAGCCTGGGGTTTACCGCAGATACGCAGTATTTT.

This clonotype has just one count. CDR3 DNA sequence: TGTGCCAGCGCATTAGGGAGGGCCGGCACAGATACGCAGTATTTT. It encodes CASALGRAGTDTQYF. V is TRBV5-6 and J is TRBJ2-3, with 7 bases lining up with TRBD2. Germline V gene lookup returns CDR1 SGHDT and CDR2 YYEEEE. V lost 7 bases to trimming and J lost 1 base; unmatched junction nucleotides: 9. The CDR3 covers 15 residues.

The rearrangement uses TRBV7-2 and TRBJ2-7, with 8 bases matching TRBD1. Trimming at V came to 5 bases and at J to 4 bases, leaving 4 bases not matched to a gene. CDR1 and CDR2 (germline): SGHTA, FQGNSA. The CDR3 runs 13 residues. The CDR3 reads CASSQGAEYEQYF. For the CDR3, the DNA is TGTGCCAGCAGCCAGGGGGCAGAGTACGAGCAGTACTTC.

This clonotype was seen more than once but under ten times. The J gene is TRBJ2-7, the V gene TRBV12-3 or TRBV12-4, with D perhaps TRBD2 (6 bases). The length of the CDR3 is 16 residues. The germline V and J ends were trimmed by 0 bases and 0 bases, with 12 bases remaining between them. The CDR3 nucleotides are TGTGCCAGCAGTTTAGCGGGTCCGGGACTCTCCTACGAGCAGTACTTC. Protein product: CASSLAGPGLSYEQYF.

This clonotype was seen more than once but under ten times. At one end the junction does not follow the germline gene, possibly because of a read error. The CDR3 reads CSGTVETGALFF. CDR3 nucleotide sequence: TGCAGCGGGACTGTCGAAACGGGGGCGCTGTTTTTT. The chain joins TRBV29-1 to TRBJ2-2; TRBD1 or TRBD2 may be the D gene (6 bases each). The CDR3 contains 12 residues. Germline V lookup: CDR1 SQVTM, CDR2 ANQGSEA.

This clonotype was seen more than once but under ten times. The CDR3, as DNA: TGTGCCATCAGCTCCACGGGCTTTGCGTCTGGGGCCAACGTCCTGACTTTC. It yields the protein CAISSTGFASGANVLTF. V and J are TRBV10-3 and TRBJ2-6; D unclear. The V gene lost 6 bases and the J gene lost 1 base, with 16 bases spanning the gap. This CDR3 region has 17 residues. Germline assignment: CDR1 ENHRY and CDR2 SYGVKD.

This clonotype came up a few times. The chain has TRBV6-1 and TRBJ2-7; 15 bases align to TRBD2. There are 16 residues in the CDR3. With V trimmed by 4 bases and J by 7 bases, 8 bases remained unmatched. CDR1 and CDR2 (germline): MNHNS, SASEGT. The CDR3 bases are TGTGCCAGCAGTGGGCAGGGACTAGCGGGAGGAAGGGAGCAGTACTTC. This gives the protein CASSGQGLAGGREQYF.

V usage is TRBV13 and J usage is TRBJ2-4, with no clear D. The V and J ends lost 4 bases and 0 bases respectively, with 7 bases between them. The CDR3 runs 14 residues. Germline CDR1 is PRHDT and CDR2 is FYEKMQ (reference sequence). The chain's CDR3 is CASSSKLAKNIQYF. The CDR3 DNA follows: TGTGCCAGCAGCTCGAAGCTAGCCAAAAACATTCAGTACTTC.

V gene TRBV10-3 combines with J gene TRBJ2-7; 8 bases line up with TRBD2. V lost 6 bases to trimming and J lost 5 bases; unmatched junction nucleotides: 12. The CDR3 consists of 15 residues. Germline V gives CDR1 ENHRY, CDR2 SYGVKD. CDR3 DNA sequence: TGTGCCATCAGGGGTTGGGAAGCGGGAGCCCACGAGCAGTACTTC. It translates to CAIRGWEAGAHEQYF.

V and J are TRBV12-3 or TRBV12-4 and TRBJ1-5; a possible D gene is TRBD1 (5 bases). Between the trimmed V and J ends, which lost 7 bases and 5 bases, there was a span of 12 bases. CDR3 length: 13 residues. The DNA for the CDR3 is TGTGCCAGCACCGGACAATGGGATCAGCCCCAGCATTTT. Protein sequence: CASTGQWDQPQHF.

This clonotype occurred once. The chain joins TRBV6-1 to TRBJ2-5; either TRBD1 or TRBD2 may supply D (6 bases each). This CDR3 spans 18 amino acids. V was cut by 6 bases and J by 5 bases, with 28 bases left in between. Germline V gives CDR1 MNHNS, CDR2 SASEGT. The CDR3 sequence: CASRAETVGGSETETQYF. The CDR3 coding sequence is TGTGCCAGCAGGGCCGAGACGGTCGGGGGCTCAGAGACGGAGACCCAGTACTTC.

This clonotype came up a few times. The chain employs TRBV20-1 and TRBJ1-1; 9 bases fit TRBD1. J lost 0 bases, V lost 6 bases, and 11 bases had no gene match. The CDR3 spans 16 residues. Germline loops: CDR1 DFQATT, CDR2 SNEGSKA (reference sequence). DNA for the CDR3: TGCAGTGCCACGAGAGAGACAGGGGGGTTGAACACTGAAGCTTTCTTT. It translates to CSATRETGGLNTEAFF.

This clonotype came up a few times. The chain links TRBV5-1 to TRBJ2-5; the D gene is possibly TRBD2 (6 bases). The V end was cut by 4 bases, the J end by 5 bases, with 12 bases between. The CDR3 loop spans 13 amino acids. In germline, CDR1 is SGHRS, CDR2 YFSETQ. CDR3 bases: TGCGCCAGCAGCCGCAGCGGGCGGGAGACCCAGTACTTC. Amino acids: CASSRSGRETQYF.

This clonotype was counted many times. This rearrangement joins TRBV12-3 or TRBV12-4 to TRBJ2-1, with D perhaps matching TRBD2 (5 bases). The CDR3 covers 15 residues. Trimming took off 1 base at V and 7 bases at J, with 14 bases between the two ends. CDR3 DNA: TGTGCCAGCAGTTTAGGGGTGCTAGCTTGGAATGAGCAGTTCTTC. This codes for CASSLGVLAWNEQFF.

In this sample, this clonotype turned up a few times. V usage is TRBV6-1 and J usage is TRBJ2-7; 9 bases match TRBD1. The germline gives CDR1 MNHNS, CDR2 SASEGT. The trim removed 6 bases at V and 7 bases at J, leaving 10 bases unmatched. The CDR3 is 14 residues long. The CDR3 bases are TGTGCCAGCAGGGGGACAGGGTCTAGGCGAGAGCAGTACTTC. Its translation is CASRGTGSRREQYF.

This clonotype appeared a few times. The rearrangement uses TRBV7-9 and TRBJ2-5, with 9 bases that match TRBD1. The J segment lost 5 bases and the V segment lost 5 bases, leaving 6 bases of the junction unmatched. Germline V gene lookup returns CDR1 SEHNR and CDR2 FQNEAQ (reference sequence). The CDR3 runs to 14 residues. CDR3 protein: CASSHWDRVETQYF. For the CDR3, the DNA is TGTGCCAGCAGCCACTGGGACAGGGTCGAGACCCAGTACTTC.

This clonotype came up many times. This sequence joins TRBV7-9 and TRBJ2-1; unclear D gene. Trimming removed 8 bases from V and 1 base from J, with 12 bases in between. Germline CDR1 and CDR2: SEHNR and FQNEAQ (reference sequence). This CDR3 comprises 14 residues. CDR3 residues: CASEVRSSYNEQFF. The CDR3 DNA is TGTGCCAGCGAGGTTAGGAGTTCCTACAATGAGCAGTTCTTC. Supplemented by reference TRBV7-9 and TRBJ2-1, the full variable domain reads DTGVSQNPRHKITKRGQNVTFRCDPISEHNRLYWYRQTLGQGPEFLTYFQNEAQLEKSRLLSDRFSAERPKGSFSTLEIQRTEQGDSAMYLCASEVRSSYNEQFFGPGTRLTVL.